Below, 17 T cell receptor beta chains from the same sample are listed, as sequenced in a study of blood T cell repertoires in COVID-19. Libraries were prepared by immunoSEQ multiplex PCR; TCRdb keeps only in-frame clonotypes and omits some of them. The data contain around 230,000 clones, 86% of them singletons. Sample: PBMCs or T cells enriched from blood (not recorded which). These receptors were obtained from a woman in her forties with acute COVID-19.

The V and J genes are TRBV4-1 and TRBJ1-1; D is uncertain. V dropped 3 bases and J dropped 1 base, with 15 bases sitting between them. The CDR3 spans 16 residues. Germline V gene lookup returns CDR1 MGHRA and CDR2 YSYEKL. The CDR3 nucleotides are TGCGCCAGCAGCCAGCCGCAACCATACAAGAACACTGAAGCTTTCTTT. Translation: CASSQPQPYKNTEAFF.

The chain joins TRBV6-5 to TRBJ2-3, with D unclear. Germline CDR1 and CDR2: MNHEY and SVGAGI. CDR3 length equals 15 residues. Trimming took 4 bases from V and 0 from J, leaving 11 bases between them. The CDR3 sequence is CASSSQIPSTDTQYF. The DNA of the CDR3 is TGTGCCAGCAGTTCACAGATCCCTAGCACAGATACGCAGTATTTT.

The J gene is TRBJ1-1, the V gene TRBV27; no clear D. The CDR3 is 13 amino acids. Between the trimmed V and J ends, which lost 6 bases and 1 base, there was a span of 9 bases. Germline CDR1 is MNHEY and CDR2 is SMNVEV (reference sequence). The DNA for the CDR3 is TGTGCCAGCAGCTATACTCGGAACACTGAAGCTTTCTTT. Translating it yields CASSYTRNTEAFF.

This clone was seen only a few times. CDR3 sequence reads: CASTHGTGETEAFF. CDR3 DNA: TGTGCCAGCACCCACGGGACAGGGGAGACTGAAGCTTTCTTT. J is TRBJ1-1 and V is TRBV2, with TRBD1 matching 10 bases. CDR1 is SNHLY, CDR2 FYNNEI, per germline. V shed 7 bases and J 5 bases; nucleotides not matched to a gene: 7. The length of the CDR3 is 14 residues.

V usage is TRBV27 and J usage is TRBJ2-2; 7 bases agree with TRBD1. The germline V gene encodes CDR1 MNHEY and CDR2 SMNVEV (reference sequence). Trimming at V came to 6 bases and at J to 6 bases, leaving 13 bases not matched to a gene. The CDR3 has 16 residues. This CDR3 is CASRPRTGIFAGELFF. CDR3 coding DNA: TGTGCCAGCAGACCGAGGACAGGCATATTCGCCGGGGAGCTGTTTTTT.

This chain joins TRBV18 and TRBJ2-2; D possibly corresponds to TRBD1 (6 bases). Trimming removed 1 base from V and 6 bases from J, with 15 bases in between. Per the germline V gene, CDR1 is KGHSH and CDR2 is LQKENI. This CDR3 is built from 16 residues. CDR3 amino acids: CASSPQPGQRAGELFF. In DNA form, the CDR3 reads TGTGCCAGCTCACCACAACCGGGACAACGAGCCGGGGAGCTGTTTTTT.

This clone was found a few times. The CDR3 loop is CASGSQPVQPQHF. In DNA form, the CDR3 reads TGTGCCAGCGGTAGTCAACCGGTCCAGCCCCAGCATTTT. The rearrangement joins TRBV12-3 or TRBV12-4 to TRBJ1-5; D uncertain. V lost 8 bases and J lost 7, with 15 bases in between. This CDR3 comprises 13 residues.

The genes are TRBV18 and TRBJ2-5; possible D gene TRBD2, 6 bases. In germline, CDR1 is KGHSH, CDR2 LQKENI. The CDR3 is made up of 14 amino acids. V was pared by 3 bases and J by 2 bases, with 10 bases between. CDR3 protein: CASSPGTLQETQYF. The CDR3 DNA reads TGTGCCAGCTCACCCGGGACTCTTCAAGAGACCCAGTACTTC.

The genes are TRBV10-3 and TRBJ2-5, with 9 bases matching TRBD2. The CDR3 totals 14 residues. The V segment lost 6 bases and the J segment 1 base; nucleotides outside the gene matches: 3. Germline V gene lookup returns CDR1 ENHRY and CDR2 SYGVKD. CDR3 sequence: CAIRAGGFQETQYF. The CDR3 region has the DNA TGTGCCATCAGAGCGGGGGGCTTCCAAGAGACCCAGTACTTC.

The rearrangement joins TRBV23-1 to TRBJ1-6; TRBD1 agrees at 7 bases. TRBV23-1 is noted as an ORF with a role that remains uncertain. This CDR3 spans 15 amino acids. Trimming took 0 bases from V and 7 from J; bases not matched to a gene: 3. The CDR3 sequence: CASSQSTGYNSPLHF. The CDR3 bases are TGCGCCAGCAGTCAATCGACAGGGTACAATTCACCCCTCCACTTT.

This rearrangement joins TRBV4-1 to TRBJ2-3; perhaps TRBD2 as D (5 bases). This CDR3 spans 17 amino acids. The V end was cut by 3 bases, the J end by 0 bases, with 16 bases between. Germline values: CDR1 MGHRA, CDR2 YSYEKL. The CDR3 spells CASSHPSTGESTDTQYF. Here the CDR3 DNA reads TGCGCCAGCAGCCACCCCAGCACCGGGGAAAGCACAGATACGCAGTATTTT.

V and J are TRBV27 and TRBJ1-6; TRBD1 matches 11 bases. After removal of 4 bases from V and 7 bases from J, the junction contained 3 bases not matched to a gene. From germline, CDR1 is MNHEY and CDR2 SMNVEV (reference sequence). The CDR3 consists of 15 residues. DNA for the CDR3: TGTGCCAGCAGTTCCTGGACAGGGGGCAATTCACCCCTCCACTTT. This codes for CASSSWTGGNSPLHF.

The chain employs TRBV3-1 (or the pseudogene TRBV3-2) and TRBJ1-1; maybe TRBD1 (5 bases). Per the germline V gene, CDR1 is LGHDT and CDR2 is YNNKEL (reference sequence). V gave up 4 bases and J gave up 0 bases, with 9 bases separating them. CDR3 size: 14 residues. The CDR3 reads CASSPTELNTEAFF. CDR3 coding DNA: TGTGCCAGCAGCCCGACAGAGTTGAACACTGAAGCTTTCTTT.

J is TRBJ2-1 and V is TRBV7-9; 11 bases align to TRBD2. Per the germline V gene, CDR1 is SEHNR and CDR2 is FQNEAQ (reference sequence). The J segment lost 9 bases and the V segment lost 5 bases, leaving 9 bases of the junction unmatched. The CDR3 extends over 15 amino acids. CDR3 nucleotides: TGTGCCAGCAGCCGTAGCGGGGGGGCCCATCTTGAGCAGTTCTTC. Amino acids: CASSRSGGAHLEQFF. Using reference TRBV7-9 and TRBJ2-1 for the parts outside the CDR3, the full variable domain is DTGVSQNPRHKITKRGQNVTFRCDPISEHNRLYWYRQTLGQGPEFLTYFQNEAQLEKSRLLSDRFSAERPKGSFSTLEIQRTEQGDSAMYLCASSRSGGAHLEQFFGPGTRLTVL.

V usage is TRBV2 and J usage is TRBJ2-7; 9 positions match TRBD1. The germline V gene encodes CDR1 SNHLY and CDR2 FYNNEI. This CDR3 has 15 residues. With 3 bases clipped from V and 3 bases from J, the junction kept 6 bases outside the gene matches. The CDR3 protein is CASSEGQGIRYEQYV. CDR3 bases: TGTGCCAGCAGTGAGGGACAGGGTATCCGCTACGAGCAGTACGTC.

This chain uses TRBV18 with TRBJ1-2; 7 bases line up with TRBD1. The trim removed 3 bases at V and 11 bases at J, leaving 9 bases unmatched. This CDR3 has 13 residues. Germline loops: CDR1 KGHSH, CDR2 LQKENI. In nucleotides, the CDR3 is TGTGCCAGCTCACCGAGCCCCGACAGGGAGTACACCTTC. Amino acid sequence: CASSPSPDREYTF.

The chain has TRBV7-6 and TRBJ1-2, with a possible D match to TRBD1 (5 bases). V shed 2 bases and J shed 6 bases, with 22 bases lying between them. The germline CDR1 and CDR2 sequences are SGHVS and FNYEAQ. This CDR3 spans 17 amino acids. The CDR3 is CASSLTQGGGEENGYTF. In DNA, the CDR3 is TGTGCCAGCAGCTTAACGCAGGGCGGAGGGGAGGAAAATGGCTACACCTTC.